This T cell receptor (beta chain) was captured by sequencing in a study of OX40 agonist ivuxolimab in advanced cancers. Generated by immunoSEQ multiplex PCR, the TCRdb table keeps only in-frame clones and is missing some. The sample yields more than 45,000 clones, around 79% seen once. The CDR3 consists of 15 residues. Trimming cost V 5 bases and J 11 bases, with 22 bases left between them. CDR1 and CDR2 from the germline V gene are SGHVS and FQNEAQ. The sample here was CD4+ or CD8+ T cells sorted from blood, taken in a trial of the OX40 agonist ivuxolimab. The rearrangement joins TRBV7-8 to TRBJ2-1; the D gene is possibly TRBD2 (6 bases). This TCR was sampled from an adult with an advanced solid tumor such as melanoma, head and neck, liver or kidney cancer. The CDR3 region is CASSLTGVIAAKQFF. The CDR3 DNA sequence: TGTGCCAGCAGCCTTACGGGGGTGATAGCGGCCAAGCAGTTCTTC.